The clone carrying this T cell receptor (beta chain) was counted between two and nine times. CDR3 size: 12 residues. Losses at the gene ends were 5 bases for V and 8 bases for J; bases not matched to a gene: 3. These data are taken from a study of blood T cell repertoires in COVID-19. The wider study: PBMCs, B-cell-depleted T cells, or T cells were the source of the cDNA or gDNA that made up the material.

Assay: immunoSEQ multiplex PCR; the TCRdb copy retains only in-frame clones and omits some. The table shows 25,000 to 30,000 clones, with around 94% occurring only once. The chain links TRBV12-3 or TRBV12-4 to TRBJ2-1; TRBD2 matches 7 bases. The origin of this receptor is a woman between 65 and 79 years old with COVID-19, enrolled during active disease. The source material was peripheral blood. For the CDR3, the DNA is TGTGCCAGCAGTCGGCGGGAGTATGAGCAGTTCTTC. This gives the protein CASSRREYEQFF.